This T cell receptor beta chain emerged from a study of beta chain features in type 1 diabetes. Findings of the study overall: More deletions and fewer insertions at VDJ junctions were found in patients with type 1 diabetes.

Expressed TCRB transcripts were sequenced, since all the RNA that had been isolated was reverse transcribed. Only in-frame clones appear in the TCRdb table, and some are missing; sequencing was by immunoSEQ multiplex PCR. The sample holds 400,000 to 600,000 clones, about 29% seen once. A word on this clone: The antigen is not known.

Germline V gives CDR1 SQVTM, CDR2 ANQGSEA. The CDR3 runs to 14 residues. The ends were cut back, 4 bases at V and 1 base at J, with 10 bases in the middle. The sequencing sample was made of naive CD4+ T cells from blood. This receptor was obtained from a man aged 18 to 29 in good health. The gene calls are TRBV29-1 and TRBJ2-2; D not certain. The CDR3 protein is CSVVLQMNTGELFF. The CDR3 nucleotides are TGCAGCGTTGTGCTACAGATGAACACCGGGGAGCTGTTTTTT.